This T cell receptor beta chain originates from a study of blood T cell repertoires in COVID-19. Looking at the study overall: Acute-phase and convalescent COVID-19 samples originated in the United States, Italy and Spain.

Cohorts were determined from participant-reported clinical history. This clone was counted a single time. Profiling relied on immunoSEQ multiplex PCR, and the TCRdb table lists in-frame clones only, not all of them. The sample holds around 150,000 clones, around 79% seen once. In germline, CDR1 is SGHRS, CDR2 YFSETQ. Trimming removed 3 bases from V and 6 bases from J; junction bases left unmatched: 7. This CDR3 contains 15 residues. The clonotype originates from a woman aged 45-59 years who had recovered from COVID-19. Sequenced input: PBMCs or T cells enriched from blood (not recorded which). This chain connects TRBV5-1 to TRBJ2-3, with 10 bases identical to TRBD1. CDR3: CASSWRGQGMDTQYF. CDR3 in DNA: TGCGCCAGCAGCTGGCGGGGACAGGGGATGGATACGCAGTATTTT.